This is a list of T cell receptor beta chains from one sample in a study of Tregs in tolerant kidney transplant recipients. Clones were read by immunoSEQ multiplex PCR, and TCRdb kept only the in-frame ones, dropping some. The sample shows about 21,000 clones, less than 70% of them seen only once. No antigen has been identified for these receptors. Sequencing was carried out using Tregs from blood cultured with allogeneic cells. These receptors came from a human donor in good health. Each CDR3 is given with its conserved first and last residue. A D gene is named only where the DNA matches it firmly. Some rows mark clone size as missing; the rest say once, few, many or name a class of expanded clone.

>NA|TRBV5-1|TRBJ2-7|NA
TGCGCCAGCAGCTACCAGGGATACGAGCAGTACTTC
CASSYQGYEQYF
>NA|TRBV5-4|TRBJ2-7|NA
TGTGCCAGCAGCGTTAACCCGGACAGTAGGTACGAGCAGTACTTC
CASSVNPDSRYEQYF
>NA|TRBV11-3|TRBJ2-6|few
TGTGCCAGCAGCTTAGAGGGTACTGGGGCCAACGTCCTGACTTTC
CASSLEGTGANVLTF
>TRBD1|TRBV5-1|TRBJ2-2|few
TGCGCCAGCAGCATCGGAAGGGGGCAAGTCGCCGGGGAGCTGTTTTTT
CASSIGRGQVAGELFF
>NA|TRBV29-1|TRBJ2-3|few
TGCAGCGTTGAAAGAAGAGGGTATACAGATACGCAGTATTTT
CSVERRGYTDTQYF
>NA|TRBV6-5|TRBJ2-7|NA
TGTGCCAGCAGTTACTCGAGAGTCGCAGGAATAGGCGAGCAGTACTTC
CASSYSRVAGIGEQYF
>NA|TRBV10-2|TRBJ2-7|NA
TGCGCCAGCAGAGGAACAGGGTTAACCTACGAGCAGTACTTC
CASRGTGLTYEQYF
>NA|TRBV9|TRBJ2-1|few
TGTGCCAGCAGCGTAGGGGTGGCTAGGGCCTACAATGAGCAGTTCTTC
CASSVGVARAYNEQFF
>NA|TRBV6-6|TRBJ1-2|NA
TGTGCCAGCAGTTCGAATAAAGGCTACACCTTC
CASSSNKGYTF
>NA|TRBV10-1|TRBJ1-6|NA
TGCGCCAGCAGTGAGTCAAGGGGAGGTAATTCACCCCTCCACTTT
CASSESRGGNSPLHF
>TRBD2|TRBV6-6|TRBJ2-7|NA
TGTGCCAGCACCTCGCCCGGACTAGCGGCTTACGAGCAGTACTTC
CASTSPGLAAYEQYF
>TRBD2|TRBV30|TRBJ2-1|NA
TGTGCCTGGAGTGTACTCGCAGCGGGAGCCGAGTTCTTC
CAWSVLAAGAEFF
>NA|TRBV5-5|TRBJ2-5|NA
TGTGCCAGCAGGGTCTCGAGCACCGAGACCCAGTACTTC
CASRVSSTETQYF